These 27 T cell receptor beta chains were sequenced from one sample in a study of cytomegalovirus exposure and HLA in healthy donors. The table came from immunoSEQ multiplex PCR; TCRdb's copy has only in-frame clones and leaves some out. The data show approximately 140,000 clones, with roughly nine tenths seen just once and just under 3% held by the top ten. The specimen sequenced was PBMCs. The receptor source for this set is a man younger than 30 in good health and CMV-seronegative.

This rearrangement joins TRBV4-1 to TRBJ2-7; 10 positions agree with TRBD2. From germline, CDR1 is MGHRA and CDR2 YSYEKL. The V and J ends lost 1 base and 0 bases, in that order; junction bases with no gene match: 9. The CDR3 runs to 18 residues. CDR3 loop: CASSQGPSGGLSSYEQYF. DNA for the CDR3: TGCGCCAGCAGCCAAGGTCCTAGCGGGGGCCTAAGCTCCTACGAGCAGTACTTC.

The chain couples TRBV6-5 to TRBJ2-1; a weak D match, TRBD1 (7 bases). The V end lost 10 bases, the J end lost 1 base, and 11 bases lay between the germline ends. The length of the CDR3 is 13 residues. The germline gives CDR1 MNHEY, CDR2 SVGAGI. The CDR3 nucleotides read TGTGCCATCCAGGGGGGATCCTACAATGAGCAGTTCTTC. Amino acids: CAIQGGSYNEQFF.

The chain uses TRBV27 and TRBJ2-7; D not resolved. The CDR3 extends over 14 amino acids. V was shortened by 3 bases and J by 5 bases, with 14 bases between the two germline ends. CDR1 and CDR2 from the germline V gene are MNHEY and SMNVEV (reference sequence). This chain's CDR3 is CASSLYPEENEQYF. DNA for the CDR3: TGTGCCAGCAGTTTGTACCCTGAGGAGAACGAGCAGTACTTC.

This clone was found once. This chain links TRBV6-5 with TRBJ2-1, with D unresolved. The V gene's germline CDR1 is MNHEY and CDR2 SVGAGI. The CDR3 covers 14 residues. V was clipped by 5 bases and J by 0 bases, with 8 bases between them. The CDR3 coding sequence is TGTGCCAGCAGTACGGGTAGCTCCTACAATGAGCAGTTCTTC. Translated, it gives CASSTGSSYNEQFF.

This clone has only one observation. The genes are TRBV25-1 and TRBJ2-1; the match to TRBD2 covers 11 bases. After removal of 4 bases from V and 3 bases from J, the junction contained 11 bases not matched to a gene. The CDR3 is made up of 18 amino acids. Germline-derived CDR1 and CDR2 are MGHDK and SYGVNS. CDR3 amino acids: CASSGDPLAGGFYNEQFF. CDR3 bases: TGTGCCAGCAGTGGGGACCCTCTAGCGGGAGGTTTCTACAATGAGCAGTTCTTC.

The chain uses TRBV11-2 and TRBJ2-7, with D possibly being TRBD2 (6 bases). CDR1 SGHAT and CDR2 FQNNGV come from the germline V gene. This CDR3 comprises 15 residues. The V and J ends lost 1 base and 7 bases respectively, with 17 bases between them. The CDR3 DNA reads as TGTGCCAGCAGCTTAGGTGCGGGAATCGATATAGAGCAGTACTTC. Its translation: CASSLGAGIDIEQYF. The entire variable domain, with the rest obtained from reference TRBV11-2 and TRBJ2-7, is as follows: EAGVAQSPRYKIIEKRQSVAFWCNPISGHATLYWYQQILGQGPKLLIQFQNNGVVDDSQLPKDRFSAERLKGVDSTLKIQPAKLEDSAVYLCASSLGAGIDIEQYFGPGTRLTVT.

V is TRBV5-4 and J is TRBJ2-3; TRBD2 is a possible D gene (6 bases). Germline assignment: CDR1 SGHNT and CDR2 YYREEE (reference sequence). With 1 base removed from V and 2 bases from J, the gap between germline ends came to 11 bases. The CDR3 length is 15 residues. Here the CDR3 DNA reads TGTGCCAGCAGCTTGTTGGCGGGGATCACAGATACGCAGTATTTT. Protein: CASSLLAGITDTQYF. The variable domain in full, with the rest retrieved from reference TRBV5-4 and TRBJ2-3, is ETGVTQSPTHLIKTRGQQVTLRCSSQSGHNTVSWYQQALGQGPQFIFQYYREEENGRGNFPPRFSGLQFPNYSSELNVNALELDDSALYLCASSLLAGITDTQYFGPGTRLTVL.

The chain carries TRBV4-3 and TRBJ2-3; D uncertain. Trimming removed 4 bases from V and 1 base from J, with 12 bases in between. The CDR3 covers 15 residues. Germline V gives CDR1 LGHNA, CDR2 YSLEER. The CDR3 sequence is CASSLGSSGTDTQYF. In DNA, the CDR3 is TGCGCCAGCAGCCTCGGGTCTAGTGGCACAGATACGCAGTATTTT.

A note on this clone: Other DNA sequences in the sample encode the same CDR3. The chain carries TRBV28 and TRBJ2-3; 8 bases line up with TRBD1. The germline CDR1 and CDR2 sequences are MDHEN and SYDVKM. V shed 6 bases and J 1 base; nucleotides not matched to a gene: 6. The CDR3 runs 15 residues. CDR3 nucleotide sequence: TGTGCCAGCAGCCAAGACAGGGGTGGCACAGATACGCAGTATTTT. Translating gives CASSQDRGGTDTQYF. The whole variable domain, remainder taken from reference TRBV28 and TRBJ2-3, is DVKVTQSSRYLVKRTGEKVFLECVQDMDHENMFWYRQDPGLGLRLIYFSYDVKMKEKGDIPEGYSVSREKKERFSLILESASTNQTSMYLCASSQDRGGTDTQYFGPGTRLTVL.

The chain joins TRBV5-1 to TRBJ1-5; TRBD1 is a possible D gene (5 bases). This CDR3 has 17 amino acids. Deletions cut 4 bases from V and 2 bases from J, with 19 bases between. The germline V gene encodes CDR1 SGHRS and CDR2 YFSETQ. CDR3 DNA sequence: TGCGCCAGCAGCCCCAGGCCGGCAGGGCAGGGCAATCAGCCCCAGCATTTT. It translates to CASSPRPAGQGNQPQHF.

The chain couples TRBV2 to TRBJ2-4; 7 positions agree with TRBD2. This CDR3 is built from 16 residues. CDR1 and CDR2 (germline): SNHLY, FYNNEI. The junction had 8 bases not matched to a gene; V was cut back by 3 bases and J by 3 bases. The CDR3 coding sequence is TGTGCCAGCAGTGAGGGAGAGCGGGACGTCAAAAACATTCAGTACTTC. The encoded protein is CASSEGERDVKNIQYF.

This clone came up a few times. The chain has TRBV30 and TRBJ2-3; D possibly corresponds to TRBD2 (6 bases). This CDR3 is built from 14 residues. V gave up 4 bases and J gave up 2 bases, with 13 bases separating them. The V gene's germline CDR1 is GTSNPN and CDR2 SVGIG (reference sequence). CDR3 sequence: CAWTGAGNTDTQYF. The CDR3 DNA is TGTGCCTGGACCGGAGCGGGTAACACAGATACGCAGTATTTT.

The gene calls are TRBV27 and TRBJ2-7, with 7 bases matching TRBD2. The ends lost 4 bases at V and 0 bases at J; junction bases unmatched: 6. This CDR3 contains 15 residues. Looked up from germline, CDR1 is MNHEY and CDR2 is SMNVEV (reference sequence). This chain's CDR3 is CASSSLAAYSYEQYF. The CDR3 DNA reads as TGTGCCAGCAGTTCGCTAGCGGCCTACTCCTACGAGCAGTACTTC.

The genes are TRBV9 and TRBJ2-7; 8 bases map to TRBD2. The CDR3 covers 15 residues. The V gene's germline CDR1 is SGDLS and CDR2 YYNGEE. V lost 0 bases to trimming and J lost 3 bases; unmatched junction nucleotides: 5. The CDR3 DNA reads as TGTGCCAGCAGCGTAGGGGGTAGCGGGATCTACGAGCAGTACTTC. Amino acid sequence: CASSVGGSGIYEQYF.

This sequence joins TRBV7-8 and TRBJ2-7; TRBD2 is a possible D gene (7 bases). The V gene's germline CDR1 is SGHVS and CDR2 FQNEAQ. V lost 1 base and J 5 bases, leaving 18 bases between the germline ends. The CDR3 spans 16 residues. CDR3 protein: CASSLGPLAGADEQYF. CDR3 DNA: TGTGCCAGCAGCTTAGGACCCCTGGCGGGGGCGGACGAGCAGTACTTC.

This clone occurred once. The chain couples TRBV5-1 to TRBJ1-1; 7 bases fit TRBD1. V trimming: 3 bases; J trimming: 2 bases; junction bases outside the gene matches: 4. Germline V lookup: CDR1 SGHRS, CDR2 YFSETQ. There are 14 residues in the CDR3. The CDR3 loop is CASSSGQANTEAFF. The CDR3 coding sequence is TGCGCCAGCAGCTCCGGACAGGCCAACACTGAAGCTTTCTTT.

The V and J genes are TRBV11-3 and TRBJ2-2; D is ambiguous. CDR1 is SGHNT and CDR2 is YENEEA in the germline V gene. With 3 bases removed from V and 3 bases from J, the gap between germline ends came to 8 bases. The CDR3 length is 14 residues. CDR3 region: CASSLREDTGELFF. DNA of the CDR3: TGTGCCAGCAGCTTGCGAGAGGACACCGGGGAGCTGTTTTTT.

The chain joins TRBV10-2 to TRBJ2-7; D perhaps matches TRBD1 (6 bases). Germline assignment: CDR1 WSHSY and CDR2 SAAADI. V lost 2 bases, J lost 5 bases, and 16 bases lay in between. The CDR3 sequence is 15 residues long. The CDR3 protein is CASSEPLLKGDEQYF. CDR3 nucleotide sequence: TGCGCCAGCAGTGAGCCTCTCTTGAAGGGGGACGAGCAGTACTTC.

This chain uses TRBV18 with TRBJ2-1; 8 nucleotides agree with TRBD2. Germline V gives CDR1 KGHSH, CDR2 LQKENI. J lost 5 bases, V lost 6 bases, and 15 bases had no gene match. The CDR3 runs to 17 residues. The DNA for the CDR3 is TGTGCCAGCTCCCGTTCCGTGGGGCGGGGGGTCCACAATGAGCAGTTCTTC. It yields the protein CASSRSVGRGVHNEQFF. The full variable domain, rest sourced from reference TRBV18 and TRBJ2-1, is NAGVMQNPRHLVRRRGQEARLRCSPMKGHSHVYWYRQLPEEGLKFMVYLQKENIIDESGMPKERFSAEFPKEGPSILRIQQVVRGDSAAYFCASSRSVGRGVHNEQFFGPGTRLTVL.

The J gene is TRBJ2-5, the V gene TRBV2; maybe TRBD2 (6 bases). V was trimmed by 2 bases and J by 7 bases, leaving 17 bases between them. Germline assignment: CDR1 SNHLY and CDR2 FYNNEI. The CDR3 consists of 15 residues. CDR3: CASSEFWTTGGTQYF. The CDR3 DNA reads as TGTGCCAGCAGTGAATTTTGGACGACCGGGGGGACCCAGTACTTC.

The CDR3 loop is CASSSGQAGTDTQYF. Written as DNA, the CDR3 is TGTGCCAGCAGCTCGGGACAGGCGGGCACAGATACGCAGTATTTT. The chain is built from TRBV5-6 and TRBJ2-3; 8 nucleotides align to TRBD1. V gave up 3 bases and J gave up 1 base; unmatched junction bases: 4. Germline assignment: CDR1 SGHDT and CDR2 YYEEEE. The CDR3 spans 15 residues.

The V call is TRBV9, the J call TRBJ1-2; D might be TRBD1 (5 bases). The V gene lost 4 bases and the J gene lost 0 bases, with 16 bases spanning the gap. Per the germline V gene, CDR1 is SGDLS and CDR2 is YYNGEE. The CDR3 is 16 amino acids. The CDR3 nucleotides read TGTGCCAGCAGCAGAGAAGGGCAGGGCACTAACTATGGCTACACCTTC. This gives the protein CASSREGQGTNYGYTF.

The chain is built from TRBV19 and TRBJ2-7, with a weak D call TRBD2 (6 bases). Germline CDR1 LNHDA, CDR2 SQIVND (reference sequence). Trimming cost V 6 bases and J 6 bases, with 18 bases left between them. This CDR3 is 14 amino acids long. The CDR3 DNA reads TGTGCCAGTAGGTCTAGCGAAGTGGGAGGCGAGCAGTACTTC. Translation gives CASRSSEVGGEQYF.

This clone was recorded a few times. This chain uses TRBV30 with TRBJ1-4; D remains ambiguous. The V gene's germline CDR1 is GTSNPN and CDR2 SVGIG (reference sequence). CDR3 length equals 13 residues. V was cut by 3 bases and J by 0 bases, with 5 bases left in between. The CDR3 nucleotides read TGTGCCTGGAGACTTGCAACTAATGAAAAACTGTTTTTT. Translating gives CAWRLATNEKLFF.

The rearrangement links TRBV12-2 to TRBJ2-3; the listed D gene, TRBD2, was not tested against the DNA. TRBV12-2 is listed as a pseudogene. The CDR3 totals 17 residues. As DNA, the CDR3 is TGTGCAAGTCGCCCTACGACTGGGGAGACACAGATACGCAGTATTCCCTTT. It codes for CASRPTTGETQIRSIPF.

The CDR3, as DNA: TGTGCCTGGAGTGGGACCGGGACAGGGGAGCAGCCCCAGCATTTT. Translated, it gives CAWSGTGTGEQPQHF. This sequence joins TRBV30 and TRBJ1-5; 10 positions match TRBD1. Germline assignment: CDR1 GTSNPN and CDR2 SVGIG (reference sequence). V lost 1 base and J lost 7; bases outside the gene matches: 7. The CDR3 loop spans 15 amino acids. The whole variable domain, remainder taken from reference TRBV30 and TRBJ1-5, is SQTIHQWPATLVQPVGSPLSLECTVEGTSNPNLYWYRQAAGRGLQLLFYSVGIGQISSEVPQNLSASRPQDRQFILSSKKLLLSDSGFYLCAWSGTGTGEQPQHFGDGTRLSIL.

V usage is TRBV5-1 and J usage is TRBJ2-3, with 10 positions matching TRBD1. CDR1 is SGHRS, CDR2 YFSETQ, per germline. This CDR3 spans 15 amino acids. Trimming cost V 4 bases and J 1 base; bases outside gene matches: 3. This CDR3 is CASSRGTGGTDTQYF. CDR3 nucleotides: TGCGCCAGCAGCCGGGGGACAGGGGGCACAGATACGCAGTATTTT.